This T cell receptor (beta chain) was retrieved from a study of cytomegalovirus exposure and HLA in healthy donors. Study-level findings and limits: Follow-up analysis later connected one missense variant in DCLRE1C with trimming of TCR beta V- and J-genes. Three chains linked to CMV were shown in vitro to be specific for CMV antigens.

CDR1 SEHNR and CDR2 FQNEAQ come from the germline V gene (reference sequence). The CDR3 is 14 amino acids. V lost 3 bases and J lost 1, with 8 bases in between. PCR primers comprised 60 Vbeta and 13 Jbeta primers. Original analysis: Tens of millions of unique TCR beta chains, around 10 million of them shared, were counted by a later analysis. Produced via immunoSEQ multiplex PCR; TCRdb's table is partial and in-frame only. The V and J calls and the clone size are those of that table, but D and trimming were determined from the DNA. Of about 140,000 clones listed, around 73% are singletons. This clone was found once. What it binds is unknown.

Sequencing was performed on PBMCs. This sequence originates from a woman aged 40-49 years in good health and CMV-seronegative. V is TRBV7-9 and J is TRBJ2-3; possible D gene TRBD1, 5 bases. The CDR3: CASSFTGRTDTQYF. In DNA, the CDR3 is TGTGCCAGCAGCTTTACAGGACGCACAGATACGCAGTATTTT.